What follows are 25 T cell receptor beta chains derived from one specimen sequenced in a study of T cells in Graves' hyperthyroidism and ophthalmopathy. Amplified TCR beta CDR3 regions derived from RNA transcripts. The TCR CDR3 was amplified in a first-round RT-PCR using the HTBI primer set. TCRdb re-called the multiplex PCR reads through MiXCR, storing one row per CDR3 protein. This repertoire shows about 420,000 distinct CDR3 sequences, roughly 15% found once; its top ten account for approximately 5.8%. The specimen was blood. The source of these receptors is a woman aged 18-29 years with Graves' hyperthyroidism.

This clonotype was picked up many times. V gene TRBV6-1 combines with J gene TRBJ2-3, with 8 bases fitting TRBD1. The CDR3 extends over 14 amino acids. V dropped 6 bases and J dropped 4; count of bases not matched to a gene: 6. In germline, CDR1 is MNHNS, CDR2 SASEGT. CDR3 sequence (DNA): TGTGCCAGCAGACCGGACAGGGTATCAGATACGCAGTATTTT. This encodes CASRPDRVSDTQYF.

There are many counts of this clonotype. V usage is TRBV28 and J usage is TRBJ1-2; D is perhaps TRBD1 (6 bases). With 5 bases removed from V and 7 bases from J, the gap between germline ends came to 17 bases. CDR3 length: 14 residues. Germline V gene data show CDR1 as MDHEN and CDR2 as SYDVKM. The CDR3 DNA sequence: TGTGCCAGCAGTCCCAGCGACAGGCCCCTTGGCTACACCTTC. Protein: CASSPSDRPLGYTF.

This clonotype was counted at least ten times. The chain combines TRBV7-2 with TRBJ2-3; unclear D gene. Trimming removed 3 bases at V and 2 bases at J, with 9 bases between. CDR3 length: 14 residues. The germline gives CDR1 SGHTA, CDR2 FQGNSA. The CDR3 nucleotides read TGTGCCAGCAGCTTGCGGCACCTCACAGATACGCAGTATTTT. Its protein product is CASSLRHLTDTQYF.

The CDR3 sequence is CAISGTADSNEKLFF. Written as DNA, the CDR3 is TGTGCCATCAGTGGGACGGCGGACAGTAATGAAAAACTGTTTTTT. The chain uses TRBV10-3 and TRBJ1-4; TRBD1 is a possible D gene (6 bases). Between the trimmed V and J ends, which lost 4 bases and 4 bases, there was a span of 13 bases. Germline CDR1 reads ENHRY; CDR2 reads SYGVKD. The CDR3 is 15 amino acids.

This clonotype was observed at least ten times. The chain combines TRBV28 with TRBJ1-2; 8 positions match TRBD1. The CDR3 is made up of 13 amino acids. Trimming removed 3 bases from V and 8 bases from J; junction bases left unmatched: 5. Germline V gives CDR1 MDHEN, CDR2 SYDVKM. The CDR3 nucleotides are TGTGCCAGCAGTTTGCCAGGGACAGGCGGCTACACCTTC. Protein product: CASSLPGTGGYTF.

In DNA form, the CDR3 reads TGCGCCAGCAGCCAAGCCAGGGGTAACACCGGGGAGCTGTTTTTT. This gives the protein CASSQARGNTGELFF. The J gene is TRBJ2-2, the V gene TRBV4-3, with D perhaps matching TRBD1 (6 bases). Germline CDR1 LGHNA, CDR2 YSLEER. V dropped 1 base and J dropped 2 bases, with 8 bases sitting between them. The CDR3 spans 15 residues.

In this sample, this clonotype turned up many times. CDR3: CASSHFQGTFEAFF. The CDR3 DNA sequence: TGTGCCAGCAGCCACTTTCAGGGGACCTTTGAAGCTTTCTTT. This chain uses TRBV7-9 with TRBJ1-1; D perhaps matches TRBD1 (6 bases). Trimming shortened V by 5 bases and J by 7 bases, and 17 bases separated the two germline ends. CDR1 is SEHNR and CDR2 is FQNEAQ in the germline V gene (reference sequence). The CDR3 is 14 amino acids.

This clonotype was detected many times. The rearrangement joins TRBV27 to TRBJ2-2; 10 positions agree with TRBD1. The length of the CDR3 is 16 residues. V dropped 3 bases and J dropped 3; count of bases not matched to a gene: 4. Germline CDR1 MNHEY, CDR2 SMNVEV (reference sequence). The CDR3 here is CASSLGQGWDTGELFF. As DNA, the CDR3 is TGTGCCAGCAGTTTGGGACAGGGGTGGGACACCGGGGAGCTGTTTTTT.

This clonotype was observed at least ten times. This chain links TRBV6-5 with TRBJ1-1; D is perhaps TRBD1 (5 bases). The V end was cut by 2 bases, the J end by 4 bases, with 11 bases between. There are 14 residues in the CDR3. Germline CDR1 MNHEY, CDR2 SVGAGI. The CDR3 bases are TGTGCCAGCAGTTACGAGCCTGGGGGCACTGAAGCTTTCTTT. As protein: CASSYEPGGTEAFF.

This clonotype turned up a few times. V gene TRBV9 combines with J gene TRBJ1-3; 7 nucleotides agree with TRBD1. After removal of 2 bases from V and 0 bases from J, the junction contained 11 bases not matched to a gene. Germline CDR1 is SGDLS and CDR2 is YYNGEE. The CDR3 has 18 residues. The CDR3 is CASSVTPGQRDSGNTIYF. Here the CDR3 DNA reads TGTGCCAGCAGCGTGACGCCGGGACAGCGAGACTCTGGAAACACCATATATTTT.

This clonotype occurred many times. This sequence joins TRBV27 and TRBJ2-7, with TRBD1 matching over 8 bases. Trimming at V came to 3 bases and at J to 4 bases, leaving 5 bases not matched to a gene. Germline-derived CDR1 and CDR2 are MNHEY and SMNVEV (reference sequence). The CDR3 spans 14 residues. This chain's CDR3 is CASSFKGDRYEQYF. The CDR3 region has the DNA TGTGCCAGCAGTTTCAAGGGGGACAGGTACGAGCAGTACTTC.

At least ten counts were recorded for this clonotype. The CDR3 DNA follows: TGTGCCAGCAGCTCAGACAGGGGAGGACACAATGAGCAGTTCTTC. Its protein is CASSSDRGGHNEQFF. This sequence joins TRBV2 and TRBJ2-1, with 8 bases aligning to TRBD1. Germline assignment: CDR1 SNHLY and CDR2 FYNNEI. This CDR3 region has 15 residues. The ends lost 6 bases at V and 5 bases at J; junction bases unmatched: 9.

This clonotype was seen ten or more times. The chain recombines TRBV12-3 or TRBV12-4 with TRBJ1-5; D is uncertain. The CDR3 runs 12 residues. V lost 4 bases to trimming and J lost 12 bases, with 13 bases between them. This CDR3 reads CASSSAYGNQHF. The DNA of the CDR3 is TGTGCCAGCAGTTCCGCGTACGGGAACCAGCATTTT.

In this sample, this clonotype turned up many times. This rearrangement joins TRBV20-1 to TRBJ2-2; D is unresolved. Trimming stripped 6 bases from V and 0 bases from J, with 11 bases between. The CDR3 loop spans 14 amino acids. The V gene's germline CDR1 is DFQATT and CDR2 SNEGSKA (reference sequence). The CDR3: CSAYGAANTGELFF. The CDR3 coding sequence is TGCAGTGCGTATGGAGCCGCGAACACCGGGGAGCTGTTTTTT.

The V call is TRBV6-1, the J call TRBJ2-7; the match to TRBD2 covers 7 bases. The junction had 8 bases not matched to a gene; V was cut back by 11 bases and J by 1 base. The CDR3 sequence is 13 residues long. Germline-derived CDR1 and CDR2 are MNHNS and SASEGT. CDR3 sequence (DNA): TGTGCCGGGGGGGTGGGAGAATCCTACGAGCAGTACTTC. Translated: CAGGVGESYEQYF.

This clonotype showed up many times. V and J are TRBV6-1 and TRBJ2-2; weak D call: TRBD1 (6 bases). The CDR3 length is 15 residues. The germline V gene encodes CDR1 MNHNS and CDR2 SASEGT. Trimming took 2 bases from V and 4 from J, leaving 11 bases between them. This chain's CDR3 is CASSETLQGTGELFF. In DNA, the CDR3 is TGTGCCAGCAGTGAAACGCTACAGGGCACCGGGGAGCTGTTTTTT.

This clonotype occurred many times. The chain is built from TRBV28 and TRBJ2-3; no clear D gene. CDR1 and CDR2 (germline): MDHEN, SYDVKM. Trimming took off 5 bases at V and 6 bases at J, with 9 bases between the two ends. The CDR3 has 12 amino acids. In DNA, the CDR3 is TGTGCCAGCAGTCAAGGATACGATACGCAGTATTTT. Residues: CASSQGYDTQYF.

The V and J genes are TRBV25-1 and TRBJ2-3, with D unclear. The V gene's germline CDR1 is MGHDK and CDR2 SYGVNS. Trimming shortened V by 1 base and J by 4 bases, and 6 bases separated the two germline ends. This CDR3 contains 13 residues. Here the CDR3 reads CASSEWPADTQYF. The CDR3 bases are TGTGCCAGCAGTGAATGGCCGGCAGATACGCAGTATTTT.

This clonotype was seen a handful of times. The chain carries TRBV6-4 and TRBJ2-1, with 10 bases that match TRBD2. CDR3 length: 16 residues. The trim removed 5 bases at V and 6 bases at J, leaving 10 bases unmatched. Germline values: CDR1 MRHNA, CDR2 SNTAGT. This CDR3 reads CASSRNGLAEINEQFF. The CDR3 coding sequence is TGTGCCAGCAGTCGAAACGGACTAGCGGAGATCAATGAGCAGTTCTTC.

This clonotype was detected ten times or more. The V call is TRBV27, the J call TRBJ2-3; possible D gene TRBD1, 5 bases. CDR1 is MNHEY and CDR2 is SMNVEV in the germline V gene (reference sequence). The CDR3 consists of 14 residues. Trimming took off 0 bases at V and 4 bases at J, with 8 bases between the two ends. The CDR3 DNA reads TGTGCCAGCAGTTTATCCCTCAGGGCAGATACGCAGTATTTT. It encodes CASSLSLRADTQYF.

Ten or more counts support this clonotype. The chain couples TRBV7-9 to TRBJ2-1, with TRBD2 matching over 14 bases. The CDR3 has 19 residues. The germline V gene encodes CDR1 SEHNR and CDR2 FQNEAQ (reference sequence). V trimming: 5 bases; J trimming: 1 base; junction bases outside the gene matches: 10. For the CDR3, the DNA is TGTGCCAGCAGCCAGGGACTAGCGGGAGATTGGGGGTCCTACAATGAGCAGTTCTTC. Protein sequence: CASSQGLAGDWGSYNEQFF.

On this clonotype itself: A much more abundant neighbour one base away suggests this may be a read error. This sequence joins TRBV13 and TRBJ2-5; D possibly uses TRBD1 or TRBD2 (5 bases each). The end of the DNA is better explained by TRBJ2-1, so the J call may be wrong. Per germline, CDR1 PRHDT and CDR2 FYEKMQ (reference sequence). This CDR3 is 14 amino acids long. The CDR3 DNA sequence: TGTGCCAGCAGCCCTCCCGGGCTCAGGGAGACCCAGTTCTTC. Protein sequence: CASSPPGLRETQFF.

In its sample, this clonotype was seen a few times. The chain joins TRBV9 to TRBJ2-5; D possibly corresponds to TRBD2 (6 bases). Germline CDR1 SGDLS, CDR2 YYNGEE. There are 15 residues in the CDR3. The V end was cut by 0 bases, the J end by 2 bases, with 11 bases between. As DNA, the CDR3 is TGTGCCAGCAGCGTAGCGGGGAGGTGGCAAGAGACCCAGTACTTC. It codes for CASSVAGRWQETQYF. The full variable domain, with the rest looked up from reference TRBV9 and TRBJ2-5, is DSGVTQTPKHLITATGQRVTLRCSPRSGDLSVYWYQQSLDQGLQFLIQYYNGEERAKGNILERFSAQQFPDLHSELNLSSLELGDSALYFCASSVAGRWQETQYFGPGTRLLVL.

The chain employs TRBV10-2 and TRBJ1-3; D not certain. CDR3 length: 11 amino acids. The V gene lost 6 bases and the J gene lost 4 bases, with 4 bases spanning the gap. The V gene's germline CDR1 is WSHSY and CDR2 SAAADI. This CDR3 is CASRQGNTIYF. Here the CDR3 DNA reads TGCGCCAGCAGACAGGGAAACACCATATATTTT.

This clonotype was observed at least ten times. The V and J genes are TRBV4-3 and TRBJ1-4; 9 nucleotides match TRBD1. Looked up from germline, CDR1 is LGHNA and CDR2 is YSLEER. Losses at the gene ends were 4 bases for V and 4 bases for J; bases not matched to a gene: 7. CDR3 length: 16 amino acids. CDR3 sequence (DNA): TGCGCCAGCAGCCCCGGACAGGGGAGGGGTAATGAAAAACTGTTTTTT. Its translation: CASSPGQGRGNEKLFF.